The 29 T cell receptor beta chains given below trace back to one sample, sequenced in a study of blood T cell repertoires in COVID-19 (dated by TCRdb to 2019 to 2021). The receptor library was made with the immunoSEQ multiplex PCR assay. This immuneACCESS table, as held by TCRdb, lists in-frame sequences with V and J called but not all clones. Of the missing ones, under half trace to an unresolved V gene in checked studies; the others have no known cause. The sample contains around 130,000 clones, around nine tenths of them found a single time. The ten largest make up about 5.8% of the sample. Sequencing was carried out using peripheral blood. These receptors were taken from a human donor in a cohort sampled during active COVID-19.

CDR3 amino acids: CSASLAGGTDTQYF. The CDR3 DNA follows: TGCAGCGCTTCTCTAGCGGGAGGTACAGATACGCAGTATTTT. This chain links TRBV29-1 with TRBJ2-3; TRBD2 agrees at 11 bases. J lost 3 bases, V lost 7 bases, and 6 bases had no gene match. CDR1 is SQVTM, CDR2 ANQGSEA, per germline. The CDR3 is made up of 14 amino acids.

The chain joins TRBV18 to TRBJ2-1; 8 bases are shared with TRBD1. Trimming at V came to 5 bases and at J to 4 bases, leaving 13 bases not matched to a gene. CDR1 and CDR2 (germline): KGHSH, LQKENI. The CDR3 is 17 residues long. The CDR3 loop is CASSSIRTGMSYNEQFF. The CDR3 coding sequence is TGTGCCAGCTCATCGATACGGACAGGGATGTCTTACAATGAGCAGTTCTTC.

The chain employs TRBV7-2 and TRBJ1-1, with 7 positions matching TRBD1. This CDR3 has 18 residues. With 0 bases clipped from V and 4 bases from J, the junction kept 14 bases outside the gene matches. The germline V gene has CDR1 SGHTA and CDR2 FQGNSA. The CDR3 loop is CASSLAYQGVEFGTEAFF. For the CDR3, the DNA is TGTGCCAGCAGCTTAGCATATCAGGGGGTCGAATTCGGCACTGAAGCTTTCTTT. The full variable domain, completed using reference TRBV7-2 and TRBJ1-1, is GAGVSQSPSNKVTEKGKDVELRCDPISGHTALYWYRQSLGQGLEFLIYFQGNSAPDKSGLPSDRFSAERTGGSVSTLTIQRTQQEDSAVYLCASSLAYQGVEFGTEAFFGQGTRLTVV.

CDR3 region: CASSLQSSGANVLTF. CDR3 sequence (DNA): TGTGCCAGCAGCTTACAATCCTCTGGGGCCAACGTCCTGACTTTC. The chain combines TRBV7-9 with TRBJ2-6; no firm D call. The CDR3 loop spans 15 amino acids. The V end lost 2 bases, the J end lost 0 bases, and 5 bases lay between the germline ends. Germline V gene lookup returns CDR1 SEHNR and CDR2 FQNEAQ (reference sequence).

This chain joins TRBV7-9 and TRBJ2-1; 9 positions agree with TRBD1. CDR3 length equals 14 residues. With 6 bases clipped from V and 6 bases from J, the junction kept 6 bases outside the gene matches. Germline V gene lookup returns CDR1 SEHNR and CDR2 FQNEAQ (reference sequence). DNA of the CDR3: TGTGCCAGCAGACTGGGACAGGGTGGCAATGAGCAGTTCTTC. This gives the protein CASRLGQGGNEQFF.

The chain joins TRBV5-1 to TRBJ2-1; 11 positions match TRBD2. Germline lookup yields CDR1 SGHRS and CDR2 YFSETQ. CDR3 size: 15 residues. Trimming cost V 4 bases and J 7 bases; bases outside gene matches: 7. CDR3 protein: CASSHLGTSGNEQFF. CDR3 nucleotide sequence: TGCGCCAGCAGCCATCTAGGGACTAGCGGTAATGAGCAGTTCTTC.

The chain has TRBV4-1 and TRBJ1-5, with D maybe TRBD1 (6 bases). There are 17 residues in the CDR3. The V end lost 2 bases, the J end lost 5 bases, and 19 bases lay between the germline ends. Germline loops: CDR1 MGHRA, CDR2 YSYEKL. This CDR3 is CASSQFPIVGADQPQHF. The CDR3 DNA reads TGCGCCAGCAGCCAATTTCCAATCGTGGGGGCGGATCAGCCCCAGCATTTT.

V is TRBV4-1 and J is TRBJ2-7; tentative D call: TRBD1 (7 bases). CDR3 size: 14 residues. Trimming took 1 base from V and 4 from J, leaving 11 bases between them. Germline V gene sequence: CDR1 MGHRA, CDR2 YSYEKL. DNA of the CDR3: TGCGCCAGCAGCCAAGGGAGGGGGCGGTACGAGCAGTACTTC. Translated, it gives CASSQGRGRYEQYF.

The chain carries TRBV7-9 and TRBJ2-2; the match to TRBD1 covers 7 bases. CDR1 and CDR2 (germline): SEHNR, FQNEAQ (reference sequence). V shed 8 bases and J 4 bases; nucleotides not matched to a gene: 13. This CDR3 has 16 residues. This chain's CDR3 is CASDRQGRSGTGELFF. CDR3 DNA sequence: TGTGCCAGCGACCGACAGGGACGGTCGGGCACCGGGGAGCTGTTTTTT.

The chain employs TRBV5-1 and TRBJ2-7; 9 positions match TRBD1. CDR3 length: 18 residues. Germline-derived CDR1 and CDR2 are SGHRS and YFSETQ. V trimming: 4 bases; J trimming: 2 bases; junction bases outside the gene matches: 16. CDR3 sequence: CASSTRPGYRGQAYEQYF. CDR3 coding DNA: TGCGCCAGCAGCACCCGGCCGGGGTACAGGGGGCAGGCCTACGAGCAGTACTTC.

The chain carries TRBV3-1 (or the pseudogene TRBV3-2) and TRBJ2-5, with 8 bases matching TRBD2. V dropped 1 base and J dropped 1; count of bases not matched to a gene: 14. The germline gives CDR1 LGHDT, CDR2 YNNKEL (reference sequence). The length of the CDR3 is 19 residues. The CDR3 loop reads CASSQVPLGAGVGQETQYF. DNA for the CDR3: TGTGCCAGCAGCCAAGTCCCCCTGGGAGCGGGAGTTGGCCAAGAGACCCAGTACTTC.

The chain employs TRBV7-9 and TRBJ2-1, with D possibly TRBD2 on 5 matching bases. Trimming took 1 base from V and 3 from J, leaving 13 bases between them. This CDR3 is 16 amino acids long. The germline gives CDR1 SEHNR, CDR2 FQNEAQ (reference sequence). CDR3 in amino acids: CASSLGEWEVYNEQFF. The CDR3 DNA reads TGTGCCAGCAGCTTAGGGGAGTGGGAAGTCTACAATGAGCAGTTCTTC.

The V call is TRBV7-9, the J call TRBJ2-7; weak D call: TRBD1 (6 bases). V was cut by 2 bases and J by 3 bases, with 8 bases left in between. Germline V lookup: CDR1 SEHNR, CDR2 FQNEAQ (reference sequence). CDR3 length: 13 residues. The CDR3 region is CASSLRQDYEQYF. The CDR3 nucleotides are TGTGCCAGCAGCTTAAGACAGGACTACGAGCAGTACTTC.

This clone was detected once. The chain has TRBV12-1 and TRBJ1-2; the D call in the table, TRBD1, was not verified against the DNA. TRBV12-1 is marked as a pseudogene. This CDR3 has 17 residues. This chain's CDR3 is CASSSRTGGAGNYGYTF. CDR3 bases: TGTGCCAGCAGCTCCCGGACAGGGGGCGCAGGAAACTATGGCTACACCTTC.

The V call is TRBV27, the J call TRBJ2-3, with 14 bases lining up with TRBD2. There are 17 residues in the CDR3. Looked up from germline, CDR1 is MNHEY and CDR2 is SMNVEV (reference sequence). With 5 bases clipped from V and 9 bases from J, the junction kept 13 bases outside the gene matches. CDR3 residues: CASSKPGLAGDRLTQYF. The CDR3 region has the DNA TGTGCCAGCAGTAAACCGGGACTAGCGGGGGACCGGTTAACGCAGTATTTT.

The chain uses TRBV7-9 and TRBJ2-2; TRBD2 agrees at 7 bases. Germline V CDR1 and CDR2: SEHNR, FQNEAQ (reference sequence). The V and J ends lost 2 bases and 6 bases, in that order; junction bases with no gene match: 3. This CDR3 region has 14 residues. This CDR3 is CASSLLAGAGELFF. CDR3 nucleotide sequence: TGTGCCAGCAGCTTACTCGCGGGAGCCGGGGAGCTGTTTTTT. Full variable domain (missing parts from reference TRBV7-9 and TRBJ2-2): DTGVSQNPRHKITKRGQNVTFRCDPISEHNRLYWYRQTLGQGPEFLTYFQNEAQLEKSRLLSDRFSAERPKGSFSTLEIQRTEQGDSAMYLCASSLLAGAGELFFGEGSRLTVL.

The chain carries TRBV5-1 and TRBJ1-2; a possible D gene is TRBD1 (5 bases). The CDR3 spans 14 residues. V shed 2 bases and J shed 1 base, with 9 bases lying between them. Germline CDR1 and CDR2: SGHRS and YFSETQ. CDR3 in DNA: TGCGCCAGCAGCTTATTGGACAATAACTATGGCTACACCTTC. Protein product: CASSLLDNNYGYTF.

CDR3 protein: CASSPGLAGYEQYF. In DNA, the CDR3 is TGTGCCAGCAGCCCGGGACTAGCGGGGTACGAGCAGTACTTC. The V gene is TRBV5-4, the J gene TRBJ2-7; the match to TRBD2 covers 13 bases. CDR3 length: 14 residues. Trimming took 4 bases from V and 4 from J; bases not matched to a gene: 2. Germline lookup yields CDR1 SGHNT and CDR2 YYREEE (reference sequence).

The rearrangement joins TRBV19 to TRBJ2-1; TRBD2 matches 10 bases. Germline lookup yields CDR1 LNHDA and CDR2 SQIVND (reference sequence). The V segment lost 7 bases and the J segment 8 bases; nucleotides outside the gene matches: 11. The CDR3 is made up of 15 amino acids. The DNA for the CDR3 is TGTGCCAGTACGGCTAGCGGGAGTTTGGGGGATGAGCAGTTCTTC. Its protein product is CASTASGSLGDEQFF.

The chain carries TRBV6-5 and TRBJ1-2; D remains unclear. CDR1 MNHEY and CDR2 SVGAGI come from the germline V gene. This CDR3 is built from 13 residues. V dropped 6 bases and J dropped 7 bases, with 15 bases sitting between them. The CDR3 nucleotides read TGTGCCAGCAGGGAGACCACAAGTACTGGCTACACCTTC. Translating gives CASRETTSTGYTF.

The gene calls are TRBV7-2 and TRBJ1-1, with a possible D match to TRBD1 (6 bases). V was shortened by 5 bases and J by 11 bases, with 18 bases between the two germline ends. This CDR3 region has 13 residues. CDR1 is SGHTA and CDR2 is FQGNSA in the germline V gene. CDR3 DNA sequence: TGTGCCAGCAGCCAAAGCGAGGGGGAACGGGCTTTCTTT. It codes for CASSQSEGERAFF.

In DNA form, the CDR3 reads TGTGCCAGCAGATATAGGGAGGGCGTCGATGAGCAGTTCTTC. It specifies CASRYREGVDEQFF. The chain combines TRBV28 with TRBJ2-1, with 7 bases identical to TRBD2. This CDR3 region has 14 residues. V shed 6 bases and J 8 bases; nucleotides not matched to a gene: 10. Germline assignment: CDR1 MDHEN and CDR2 SYDVKM.

V and J are TRBV5-4 and TRBJ1-1; 7 positions match TRBD1. V lost 0 bases and J lost 8; bases outside the gene matches: 1. CDR1 and CDR2 from the germline V gene are SGHNT and YYREEE (reference sequence). This CDR3 is built from 12 residues. The CDR3 DNA reads TGTGCCAGCAGCTTGGGGGACAGAGAAGCTTTCTTT. Encoded protein: CASSLGDREAFF. The variable domain in full, with the rest retrieved from reference TRBV5-4 and TRBJ1-1, is ETGVTQSPTHLIKTRGQQVTLRCSSQSGHNTVSWYQQALGQGPQFIFQYYREEENGRGNFPPRFSGLQFPNYSSELNVNALELDDSALYLCASSLGDREAFFGQGTRLTVV.

This chain links TRBV6-5 with TRBJ2-7; D is uncertain. The CDR3 runs to 15 residues. Germline loops: CDR1 MNHEY, CDR2 SVGAGI. The V end was cut by 0 bases, the J end by 5 bases, with 14 bases between. The CDR3 DNA is TGTGCCAGCAGTTACTCGGGTCCCCCTGGAGACGAGCAGTACTTC. It specifies CASSYSGPPGDEQYF.

V usage is TRBV7-9 and J usage is TRBJ2-2, with D possibly being TRBD2 (6 bases). Deletions cut 3 bases from V and 3 bases from J, with 11 bases between. The germline V gene encodes CDR1 SEHNR and CDR2 FQNEAQ (reference sequence). This CDR3 comprises 15 residues. CDR3 DNA sequence: TGTGCCAGCAGCTTGGGGACTCAATACACCGGGGAGCTGTTTTTT. Translated: CASSLGTQYTGELFF.

The chain combines TRBV28 with TRBJ2-5; 10 bases are a match to TRBD2. The CDR3 consists of 16 residues. Germline V gene data show CDR1 as MDHEN and CDR2 as SYDVKM. The V segment lost 7 bases and the J segment 5 bases; nucleotides outside the gene matches: 13. CDR3 residues: CASTLGLADSWETQYF. CDR3 coding DNA: TGTGCCAGCACCCTCGGACTAGCGGACAGCTGGGAGACCCAGTACTTC.

The chain couples TRBV5-1 to TRBJ2-4; 8 bases line up with TRBD1. Germline V gene sequence: CDR1 SGHRS, CDR2 YFSETQ. This CDR3 has 16 residues. V was clipped by 4 bases and J by 3 bases; unmatched bases: 9. The CDR3 DNA follows: TGCGCCAGCAGCGACAGGGGAAGGTTAGGCAAAAACATTCAGTACTTC. This sequence encodes CASSDRGRLGKNIQYF.

This chain uses TRBV3-1 (or the pseudogene TRBV3-2) with TRBJ1-1; D gene uncertain. Germline CDR1 and CDR2: LGHDT and YNNKEL (reference sequence). CDR3 length: 15 residues. Trimming took 1 base from V and 0 from J, leaving 9 bases between them. CDR3 DNA: TGTGCCAGCAGCCAAGGAGACTACATGAACACTGAAGCTTTCTTT. Translated: CASSQGDYMNTEAFF.

V and J are TRBV30 and TRBJ2-7; D unclear. The length of the CDR3 is 13 residues. The V gene's germline CDR1 is GTSNPN and CDR2 SVGIG (reference sequence). V was cut by 0 bases and J by 3 bases, with 9 bases left in between. The CDR3 DNA sequence: TGTGCCTGGAGTGTCGGTCGAAACTACGAGCAGTACTTC. Protein product: CAWSVGRNYEQYF.